This T cell receptor (beta chain) appears in the sequencing data of a study of spatial heterogeneity in lung cancer. About the research overall: Each time, sequencing found more beta-chain sequences than alpha-chain sequences.

MiXCR, run by TCRdb on the 5' RACE reads, gives a single entry per CDR3 protein. The table records 24,000 or so distinct CDR3 sequences, about 3% of them present only once. Germline loops: CDR1 DFQATT, CDR2 SNEGSKA (reference sequence). This CDR3 contains 15 residues. The V and J ends lost 0 bases and 5 bases respectively, with 13 bases between them. This clonotype was seen repeatedly, ten times or more. Its antigen is not known. Noted time point: sample taken at primary tumor resection. Researchers sequenced whole RNA taken from tumor, nontumor lung or frozen PBMC without sorting. Overall study results and limits: TCRs found ubiquitously expanded in tumor appeared in blood more at resection than at follow-up.

The sample was PBMCs, taken at surgery. The V and J genes are TRBV20-1 and TRBJ2-2, with D maybe TRBD2 (6 bases). The receptor comes from a female donor with early-stage non-small cell lung cancer. The CDR3: CSAREDYPRTGELFF. For the CDR3, the DNA is TGCAGTGCTAGAGAGGACTATCCTCGTACCGGGGAGCTGTTTTTT.